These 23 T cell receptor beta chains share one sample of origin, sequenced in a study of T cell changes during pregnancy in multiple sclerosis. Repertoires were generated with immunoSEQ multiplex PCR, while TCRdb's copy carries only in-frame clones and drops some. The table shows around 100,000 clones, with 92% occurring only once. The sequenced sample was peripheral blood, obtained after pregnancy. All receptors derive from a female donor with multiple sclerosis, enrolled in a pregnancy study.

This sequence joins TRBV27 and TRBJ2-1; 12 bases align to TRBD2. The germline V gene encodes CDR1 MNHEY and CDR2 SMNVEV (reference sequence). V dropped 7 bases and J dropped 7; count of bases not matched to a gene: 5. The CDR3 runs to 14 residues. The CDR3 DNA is TGTGCCAGCAAGCGGACTAGCGGGATAAATGAGCAGTTCTTC. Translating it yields CASKRTSGINEQFF.

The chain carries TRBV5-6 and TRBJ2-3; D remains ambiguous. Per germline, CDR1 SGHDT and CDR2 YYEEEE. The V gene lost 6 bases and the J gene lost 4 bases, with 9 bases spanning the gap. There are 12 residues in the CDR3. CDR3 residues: CASTSEADTQYF. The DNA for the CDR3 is TGTGCCAGCACCTCCGAGGCAGATACGCAGTATTTT.

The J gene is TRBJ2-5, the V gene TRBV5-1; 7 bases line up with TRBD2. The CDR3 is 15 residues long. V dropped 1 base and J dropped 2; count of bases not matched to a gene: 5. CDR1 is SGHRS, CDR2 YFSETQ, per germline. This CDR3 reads CASSLSGIVQETQYF. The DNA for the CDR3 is TGCGCCAGCAGCTTGAGCGGGATCGTTCAAGAGACCCAGTACTTC.

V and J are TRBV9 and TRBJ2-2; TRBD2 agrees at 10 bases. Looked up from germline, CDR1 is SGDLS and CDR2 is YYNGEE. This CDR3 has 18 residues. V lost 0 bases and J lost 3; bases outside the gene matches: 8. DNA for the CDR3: TGTGCCAGCAGCGTAGGGCTGCAACTAGCGGGGTACACCGGGGAGCTGTTTTTT. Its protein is CASSVGLQLAGYTGELFF.

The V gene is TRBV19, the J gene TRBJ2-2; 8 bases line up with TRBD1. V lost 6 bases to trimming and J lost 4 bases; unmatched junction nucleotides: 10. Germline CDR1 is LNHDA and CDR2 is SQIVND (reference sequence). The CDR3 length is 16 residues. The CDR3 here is CASSIPGGAGTGELFF. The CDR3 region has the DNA TGTGCCAGTAGCATACCAGGGGGCGCTGGCACCGGGGAGCTGTTTTTT.

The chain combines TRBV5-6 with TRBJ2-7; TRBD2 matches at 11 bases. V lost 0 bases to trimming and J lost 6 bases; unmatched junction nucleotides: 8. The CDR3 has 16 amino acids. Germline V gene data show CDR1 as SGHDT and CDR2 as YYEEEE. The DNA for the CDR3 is TGTGCCAGCAGCTTGGTTCGCCTAGCGGGAGGAACCGAGCAGTACTTC. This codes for CASSLVRLAGGTEQYF.

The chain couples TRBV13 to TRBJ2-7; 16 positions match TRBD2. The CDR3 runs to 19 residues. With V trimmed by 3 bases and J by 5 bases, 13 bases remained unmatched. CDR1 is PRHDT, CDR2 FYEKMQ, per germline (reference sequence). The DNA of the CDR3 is TGTGCCAGCAGCTTGAGACCGGGGACTAGCGGGAGGGCGTTGGACGAGCAGTACTTC. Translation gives CASSLRPGTSGRALDEQYF.

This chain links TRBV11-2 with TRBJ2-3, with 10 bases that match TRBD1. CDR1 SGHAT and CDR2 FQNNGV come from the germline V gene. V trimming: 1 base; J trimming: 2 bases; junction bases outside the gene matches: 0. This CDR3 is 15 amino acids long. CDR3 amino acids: CASSLGQGATDTQYF. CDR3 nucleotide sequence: TGTGCCAGCAGCTTAGGACAGGGGGCCACAGATACGCAGTATTTT.

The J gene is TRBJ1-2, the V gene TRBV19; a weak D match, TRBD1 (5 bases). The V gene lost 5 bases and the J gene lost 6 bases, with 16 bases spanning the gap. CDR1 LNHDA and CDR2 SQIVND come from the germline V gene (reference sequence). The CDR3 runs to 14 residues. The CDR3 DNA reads TGTGCCAGTAGTCCCCCCTGGCAGGGCGATGGCTACACCTTC. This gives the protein CASSPPWQGDGYTF. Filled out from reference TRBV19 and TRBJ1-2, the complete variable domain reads DGGITQSPKYLFRKEGQNVTLSCEQNLNHDAMYWYRQDPGQGLRLIYYSQIVNDFQKGDIAEGYSVSREKKESFPLTVTSAQKNPTAFYLCASSPPWQGDGYTFGSGTRLTVV.

The DNA of the CDR3 is TGTGCCAGCACCGACAGCAATGAGCAGTTCTTC. Translating gives CASTDSNEQFF. The chain joins TRBV7-9 to TRBJ2-1; TRBD1 is a possible D gene (5 bases). The V gene lost 7 bases and the J gene lost 6 bases, with 7 bases spanning the gap. This CDR3 region has 11 residues. Germline assignment: CDR1 SEHNR and CDR2 FQNEAQ (reference sequence).

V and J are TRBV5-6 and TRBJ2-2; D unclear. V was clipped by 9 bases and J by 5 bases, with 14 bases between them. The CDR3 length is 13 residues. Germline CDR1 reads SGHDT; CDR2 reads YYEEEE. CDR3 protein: CATRIQATGELFF. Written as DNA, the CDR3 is TGTGCCACCCGAATTCAGGCTACCGGGGAGCTGTTTTTT.

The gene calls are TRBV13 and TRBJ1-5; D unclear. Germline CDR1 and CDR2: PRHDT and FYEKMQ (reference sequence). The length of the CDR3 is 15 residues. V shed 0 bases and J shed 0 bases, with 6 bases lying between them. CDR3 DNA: TGTGCCAGCAGCTTAGGTGGGCTTAGCAATCAGCCCCAGCATTTT. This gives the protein CASSLGGLSNQPQHF.

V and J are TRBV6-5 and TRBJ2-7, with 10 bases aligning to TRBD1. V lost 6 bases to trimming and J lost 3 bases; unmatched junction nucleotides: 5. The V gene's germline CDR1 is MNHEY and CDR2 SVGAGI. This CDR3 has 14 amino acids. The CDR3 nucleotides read TGTGCCAGCAGCCGAGGGACAGGGGTCTACGAGCAGTACTTC. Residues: CASSRGTGVYEQYF.

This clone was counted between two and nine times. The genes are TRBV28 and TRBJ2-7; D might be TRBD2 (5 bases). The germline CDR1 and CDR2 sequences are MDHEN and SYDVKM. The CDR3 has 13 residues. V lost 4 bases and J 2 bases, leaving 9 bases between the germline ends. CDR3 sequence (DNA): TGTGCCAGCAGTTCGACTACCCCCTACGAGCAGTACTTC. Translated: CASSSTTPYEQYF.

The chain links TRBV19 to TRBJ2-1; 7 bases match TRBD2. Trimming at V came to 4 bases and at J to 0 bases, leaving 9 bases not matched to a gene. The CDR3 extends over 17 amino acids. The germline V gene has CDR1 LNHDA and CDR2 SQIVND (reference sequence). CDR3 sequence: CASSRPLIAGSYNEQFF. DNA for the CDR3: TGTGCCAGTAGTAGGCCACTAATAGCGGGCTCCTACAATGAGCAGTTCTTC.

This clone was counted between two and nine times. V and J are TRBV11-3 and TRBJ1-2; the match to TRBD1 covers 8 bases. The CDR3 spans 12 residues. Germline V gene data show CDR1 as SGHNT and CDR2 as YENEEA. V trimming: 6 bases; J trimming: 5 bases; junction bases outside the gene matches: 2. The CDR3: CASSRTGYGYTF. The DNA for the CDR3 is TGTGCCAGCAGTCGGACAGGGTATGGCTACACCTTC.

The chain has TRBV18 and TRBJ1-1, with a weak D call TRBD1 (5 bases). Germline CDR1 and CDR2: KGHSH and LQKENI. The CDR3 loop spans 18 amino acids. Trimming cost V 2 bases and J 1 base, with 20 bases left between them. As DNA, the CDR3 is TGTGCCAGCTCACCAGGGATGGCAGGGTGGGGGGAGAACACTGAAGCTTTCTTT. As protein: CASSPGMAGWGENTEAFF.

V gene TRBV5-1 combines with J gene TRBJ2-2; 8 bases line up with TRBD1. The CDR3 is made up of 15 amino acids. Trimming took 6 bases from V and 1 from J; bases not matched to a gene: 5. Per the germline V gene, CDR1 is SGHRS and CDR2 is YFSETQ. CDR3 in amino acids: CASMDRVGNTGELFF. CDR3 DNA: TGCGCCAGCATGGACAGGGTGGGGAACACCGGGGAGCTGTTTTTT.

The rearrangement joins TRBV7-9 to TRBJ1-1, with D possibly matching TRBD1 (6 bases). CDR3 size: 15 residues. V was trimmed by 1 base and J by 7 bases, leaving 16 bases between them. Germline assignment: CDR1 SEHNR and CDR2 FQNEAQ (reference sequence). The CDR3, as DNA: TGTGCCAGCAGCTTAGACCCACTTGGACAGATTGAAGCTTTCTTT. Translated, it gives CASSLDPLGQIEAFF.

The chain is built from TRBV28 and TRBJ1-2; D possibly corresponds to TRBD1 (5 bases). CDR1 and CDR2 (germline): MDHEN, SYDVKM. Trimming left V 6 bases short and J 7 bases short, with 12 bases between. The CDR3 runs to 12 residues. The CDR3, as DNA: TGTGCCAGCAGCCCCCCTAGGGGTGGCTACACCTTC. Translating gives CASSPPRGGYTF.

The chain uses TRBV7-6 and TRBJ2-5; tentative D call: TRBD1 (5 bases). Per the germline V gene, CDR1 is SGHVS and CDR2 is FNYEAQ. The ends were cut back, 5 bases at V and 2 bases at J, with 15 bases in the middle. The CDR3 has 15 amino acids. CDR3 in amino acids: CASSPNRQLQETQYF. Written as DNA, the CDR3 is TGTGCCAGCAGCCCAAATCGACAGCTACAAGAGACCCAGTACTTC.

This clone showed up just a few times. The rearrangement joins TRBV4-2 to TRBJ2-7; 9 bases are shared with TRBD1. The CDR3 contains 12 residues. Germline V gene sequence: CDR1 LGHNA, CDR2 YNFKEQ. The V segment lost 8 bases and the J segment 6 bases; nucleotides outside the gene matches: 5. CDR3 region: CASGGQGGEQYF. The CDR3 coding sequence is TGTGCCAGCGGGGGACAGGGAGGCGAGCAGTACTTC.

The CDR3 DNA reads as TGTGCCATCAGTGAGTCGGGACAGGGGGCGATGCTCTATGGCTACACCTTC. This codes for CAISESGQGAMLYGYTF. The gene calls are TRBV10-3 and TRBJ1-2; 12 bases align to TRBD1. This CDR3 contains 17 residues. CDR1 and CDR2 from the germline V gene are ENHRY and SYGVKD. V was pared by 0 bases and J by 4 bases, with 6 bases of the junction left unmatched.